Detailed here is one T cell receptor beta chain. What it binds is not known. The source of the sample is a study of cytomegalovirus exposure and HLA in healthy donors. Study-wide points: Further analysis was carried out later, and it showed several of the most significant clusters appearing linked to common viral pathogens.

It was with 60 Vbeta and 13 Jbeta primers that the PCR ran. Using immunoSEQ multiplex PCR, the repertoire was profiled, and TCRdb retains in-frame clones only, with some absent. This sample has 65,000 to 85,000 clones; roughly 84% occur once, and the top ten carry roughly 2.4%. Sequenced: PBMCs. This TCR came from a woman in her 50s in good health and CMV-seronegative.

The CDR3 DNA follows: TGTGCCAGCTCATCCTCTCCCGACAGCGAGCAGTACTTC. Its translation is CASSSSPDSEQYF. The chain employs TRBV18 and TRBJ2-7; TRBD1 is a possible D gene (5 bases). Trimming left V 5 bases short and J 6 bases short, with 14 bases between. The CDR3 consists of 13 residues. The germline gives CDR1 KGHSH, CDR2 LQKENI.